The source of this T cell receptor (beta chain) is a study of regulatory T cells in long-lasting Graves disease. The V segment lost 5 bases and the J segment 7 bases; nucleotides outside the gene matches: 10. The length of the CDR3 is 14 residues. To make TCR beta libraries, researchers used iRepertoire HTBI primers and Arm-PCR of CDR3 regions. One entry per CDR3 protein results from TCRdb running MiXCR on the multiplex PCR reads. Here the sample spans approximately 290,000 distinct CDR3 sequences, under 25% being singletons. This sample's time point: persistent/refractory GD, antithyroid drugs over 5 years with positive TRAb. RNA isolated from PBMCs was used to make the TCR library. Graves' disease diagnosis relied on American Thyroid Association guidelines. This clonotype has at least ten counts.

Sequences were derived from peripheral blood mononuclear cells (PBMCs), sampled when the disease was refractory, from a patient treated with antithyroid drugs. The rearrangement joins TRBV12-3 or TRBV12-4 to TRBJ1-2; TRBD1 matches at 7 bases. This TCR derives from a female donor with Graves disease. In nucleotides, the CDR3 is TGTGCCAGCAGTCCCGGGACAGATAATATTGGCTACACCTTC. This translates into CASSPGTDNIGYTF.